The 20 T cell receptor beta chains listed next were all sequenced from one sample in a study of CD8+ T cells in alopecia areata. Following extraction, RNA underwent reverse transcription to cDNA, which served as the sequencing template. Sequencing used immunoSEQ multiplex PCR; TCRdb keeps in-frame clones, though not all of them. The sample records about 82,000 clones, roughly 51% being singletons. Input material: NKG2D-high CD8+ T cells sorted from blood. These receptors were obtained from a human donor with alopecia areata.

The chain links TRBV27 to TRBJ2-2; TRBD1 agrees at 9 bases. The CDR3 contains 14 residues. Per the germline V gene, CDR1 is MNHEY and CDR2 is SMNVEV (reference sequence). The V and J ends lost 5 bases and 7 bases, in that order; junction bases with no gene match: 5. The CDR3 nucleotides read TGTGCCAGCAGTCAGGGACAGGGTTACGGGGAGCTGTTTTTT. As protein: CASSQGQGYGELFF.

The J gene is TRBJ2-1, the V gene TRBV7-9; D call uncertain. The V and J ends lost 1 base and 4 bases respectively, with 5 bases between them. This CDR3 comprises 13 residues. Germline loops: CDR1 SEHNR, CDR2 FQNEAQ (reference sequence). The CDR3 nucleotides read TGTGCCAGCAGCTTAGTGGGGTACAATGAGCAGTTCTTC. Amino acid sequence: CASSLVGYNEQFF.

This chain links TRBV2 with TRBJ2-6; weak D call: TRBD1 (5 bases). The CDR3 is 18 amino acids. Trimming cost V 6 bases and J 0 bases, with 18 bases left between them. Per germline, CDR1 SNHLY and CDR2 FYNNEI. CDR3 coding DNA: TGTGCCAGCAGGAACTTCGACAGCCACTTCTCTGGGGCCAACGTCCTGACTTTC. It translates to CASRNFDSHFSGANVLTF.

This clone was counted between two and nine times. This sequence joins TRBV13 and TRBJ2-1; a possible D gene is TRBD2 (5 bases). Trimming took 5 bases from V and 3 from J, leaving 8 bases between them. The CDR3 loop spans 13 amino acids. From germline, CDR1 is PRHDT and CDR2 FYEKMQ (reference sequence). CDR3 amino acids: CASSGGDYNEQFF. The CDR3 nucleotides read TGTGCCAGCAGCGGAGGAGACTACAATGAGCAGTTCTTC. The whole variable domain, remainder taken from reference TRBV13 and TRBJ2-1, is AAGVIQSPRHLIKEKRETATLKCYPIPRHDTVYWYQQGPGQDPQFLISFYEKMQSDKGSIPDRFSAQQFSDYHSELNMSSLELGDSALYFCASSGGDYNEQFFGPGTRLTVL.

This chain joins TRBV15 and TRBJ1-2; 8 nucleotides align to TRBD1. V trimming: 4 bases; J trimming: 8 bases; junction bases outside the gene matches: 9. The germline CDR1 and CDR2 sequences are LNHNV and YYDKDF (reference sequence). The CDR3 runs 14 residues. The CDR3 nucleotides are TGTGCCACCAGCACAGGGGGCTCGACCATGGGCTACACCTTC. Its protein product is CATSTGGSTMGYTF.

The gene calls are TRBV27 and TRBJ2-3, with D possibly being TRBD2 (6 bases). V dropped 1 base and J dropped 0 bases, with 14 bases sitting between them. CDR3 size: 17 residues. Germline V gene data show CDR1 as MNHEY and CDR2 as SMNVEV (reference sequence). CDR3 residues: CASSLYPGGDSTDTQYF. The CDR3 DNA sequence: TGTGCCAGCAGTTTATACCCCGGAGGGGATAGCACAGATACGCAGTATTTT.

The V and J genes are TRBV4-1 and TRBJ2-7, with TRBD2 as a possible D gene (6 bases). Trimming cost V 4 bases and J 3 bases, with 13 bases left between them. The germline gives CDR1 MGHRA, CDR2 YSYEKL. The CDR3 is 14 amino acids. CDR3 residues: CASSPTGGFYEQYF. The CDR3 DNA follows: TGCGCCAGCAGCCCCACCGGGGGATTCTACGAGCAGTACTTC.

The genes are TRBV28 and TRBJ2-5, with TRBD2 matching over 11 bases. The CDR3 sequence is 16 residues long. From germline, CDR1 is MDHEN and CDR2 SYDVKM. V lost 4 bases, J lost 2 bases, and 6 bases stayed unmatched. The CDR3 sequence: CASSSGTSGQQETQYF. CDR3 coding DNA: TGTGCCAGCAGTTCTGGGACTAGCGGACAACAAGAGACCCAGTACTTC.

In its sample, this clone was seen a few times. The chain recombines TRBV29-1 with TRBJ2-3; possibly TRBD1 for D (5 bases). Germline V gives CDR1 SQVTM, CDR2 ANQGSEA. The CDR3 runs to 13 residues. Trimming took 4 bases from V and 2 from J, leaving 10 bases between them. Here the CDR3 reads CSVVRDDTDTQYF. CDR3 bases: TGCAGCGTTGTCAGGGATGACACAGATACGCAGTATTTT.

The V and J genes are TRBV28 and TRBJ2-1; no definite D call. Germline V gene sequence: CDR1 MDHEN, CDR2 SYDVKM. V lost 8 bases and J lost 9, with 20 bases in between. This CDR3 comprises 14 residues. CDR3 loop: CASGIGPLSGEQFF. CDR3 DNA: TGTGCCAGCGGAATAGGGCCGCTATCGGGTGAGCAGTTCTTC.

A few counts support this clone. The V and J genes are TRBV25-1 and TRBJ2-3; D is ambiguous. This CDR3 spans 10 amino acids. The germline CDR1 and CDR2 sequences are MGHDK and SYGVNS. Trimming left V 4 bases short and J 6 bases short, with 2 bases between. In DNA form, the CDR3 reads TGTGCCAGCAGTGGTGATACGCAGTATTTT. Translation gives CASSGDTQYF.

DNA of the CDR3: TGTGCCAGCACCTACGACAGTGTATCCTACAATGAGCAGTTCTTC. Translated, it gives CASTYDSVSYNEQFF. V gene TRBV2 combines with J gene TRBJ2-1, with D maybe TRBD1 (5 bases). This CDR3 region has 15 residues. Germline CDR1 and CDR2: SNHLY and FYNNEI. Trimming removed 7 bases from V and 1 base from J, with 14 bases in between.

This clone appeared a few times. This same CDR3 is encoded by further DNA sequences in the sample. This chain connects TRBV7-9 to TRBJ2-1; no clear D gene. The germline V gene encodes CDR1 SEHNR and CDR2 FQNEAQ (reference sequence). V lost 5 bases and J lost 4, with 3 bases in between. The CDR3 runs 11 residues. The CDR3 protein is CASSPYNEQFF. CDR3 coding DNA: TGTGCCAGCAGCCCTTACAATGAGCAGTTCTTC.

This sequence joins TRBV4-1 and TRBJ2-7; D possibly corresponds to TRBD2 (5 bases). CDR1 is MGHRA, CDR2 YSYEKL, per germline. Trimming took off 5 bases at V and 2 bases at J, with 22 bases between the two ends. The CDR3 has 17 amino acids. Here the CDR3 reads CASSSQDFGELPYEQYF. CDR3 DNA: TGCGCCAGCAGCTCTCAGGACTTTGGGGAGCTCCCCTACGAGCAGTACTTC.

This chain connects TRBV6-6 to TRBJ2-2; D remains unclear. The CDR3 is 11 amino acids. Germline V lookup: CDR1 MNHNY, CDR2 SVGAGI (reference sequence). V shed 2 bases and J shed 7 bases, with 2 bases lying between them. The CDR3: CASSYGGELFF. The CDR3 DNA is TGTGCCAGCAGTTACGGCGGGGAGCTGTTTTTT.

The chain uses TRBV6-5 and TRBJ1-1; D might be TRBD1 (5 bases). This CDR3 spans 12 amino acids. Trimming took 2 bases from V and 12 from J, leaving 13 bases between them. Per the germline V gene, CDR1 is MNHEY and CDR2 is SVGAGI. The CDR3, as DNA: TGTGCCAGCAGTTACCAGCAGGGTAGAACTTTCTTT. This sequence encodes CASSYQQGRTFF.

The sample holds one count of this clone. The chain has TRBV2 and TRBJ1-2, with a possible D match to TRBD1 (5 bases). The CDR3 contains 11 residues. Per germline, CDR1 SNHLY and CDR2 FYNNEI. The V gene lost 3 bases and the J gene lost 7 bases, with 6 bases spanning the gap. The CDR3 DNA reads TGTGCCAGCAGTGATGGGGGTGGCTACACCTTC. It translates to CASSDGGGYTF.

The genes are TRBV28 and TRBJ1-2; 10 bases are a match to TRBD1. From germline, CDR1 is MDHEN and CDR2 SYDVKM. This CDR3 is built from 11 residues. The trim removed 11 bases at V and 8 bases at J, leaving 5 bases unmatched. Here the CDR3 reads CAGGQGYGYTF. CDR3 DNA sequence: TGTGCCGGGGGACAGGGGTACGGCTACACCTTC.

The chain couples TRBV28 to TRBJ2-7, with D possibly being TRBD1 (5 bases). The germline CDR1 and CDR2 sequences are MDHEN and SYDVKM. V shed 3 bases and J shed 0 bases, with 9 bases lying between them. This CDR3 contains 14 residues. DNA of the CDR3: TGTGCCAGCAGTTTCCGGACAACCTCCTACGAGCAGTACTTC. It encodes CASSFRTTSYEQYF.

In its sample, this clone was seen a few times. The chain joins TRBV9 to TRBJ2-1; 8 bases map to TRBD2. The CDR3 loop spans 15 amino acids. Germline V gene sequence: CDR1 SGDLS, CDR2 YYNGEE. Trimming removed 3 bases from V and 3 bases from J; junction bases left unmatched: 5. CDR3 sequence: CASSGGREDYNEQFF. The CDR3 nucleotides read TGTGCCAGCAGCGGAGGGCGGGAGGACTACAATGAGCAGTTCTTC.